This T cell receptor beta chain emerged from a study of CD8+CD57+ T cells in acquired aplastic anemia. Looking at the study overall: CD4+ and CD8+ cells, once sorted, gave DNA averaging around 3.2 ug. The study obtained 9 million to 11 million reads on average for CD4+ cells from healthy donors.

The template for TCR beta VDJ and CDR3 sequence profiling was genomic DNA. TCRdb called the reads again in MiXCR, with one record for every CDR3 protein. There are over 200,000 distinct CDR3 sequences in the sample; under 65% occur only once, and roughly 29% lies in the top ten. With respect to this clonotype: Its antigen remains unknown.

Broader study findings: The study found no significant CD8+ Simpson's diversity difference between patients and controls. Some 28 CD8+ CDR3 sequences occurred in both the patients and the controls.

The germline gives CDR1 SGHTA, CDR2 FQGNSA. This CDR3 comprises 14 residues. The V end was cut by 2 bases, the J end by 5 bases, with 10 bases between. The receptor comes from a human donor in good health. The chain couples TRBV7-2 to TRBJ2-1; D ambiguous. Input material: sorted CD4+, CD8+, or CD8+CD57+ T cells (not recorded which) from PBMCs. This CDR3 reads CASSLPLLNNEQFF. The CDR3 DNA reads as TGTGCCAGCAGCTTACCCTTATTAAACAATGAGCAGTTCTTC.